This T cell receptor (beta chain) was documented in a study of CD8+ T cells in alopecia areata. Study overall: Scoring of severity for treated patients was based on percentage of affected scalp area.

V lost 1 base and J 5 bases, leaving 9 bases between the germline ends. This CDR3 is built from 13 residues. Germline lookup yields CDR1 MGHRA and CDR2 YSYEKL. Treatment denoted: oral pan-JAK inhibitor, 5-10 mg twice daily. Reverse transcribed after extraction, RNA yielded cDNA as the sequencing template. The protocol was immunoSEQ multiplex PCR, while the TCRdb copy is restricted to in-frame clones and leaves out a portion. The profile shows some 130,000 clones, about 56% of them singletons. The sequence was collected from a human donor with alopecia areata. This sample comprised CD8+ T cells sorted from blood, obtained at week 4, from a patient treated with tofacitinib. The rearrangement links TRBV4-1 to TRBJ2-7; D is perhaps TRBD1 (6 bases). The CDR3 bases are TGCGCCAGCAGCCAAGTTGGGGGCAACGAGCAGTACTTC. Translated, it gives CASSQVGGNEQYF.